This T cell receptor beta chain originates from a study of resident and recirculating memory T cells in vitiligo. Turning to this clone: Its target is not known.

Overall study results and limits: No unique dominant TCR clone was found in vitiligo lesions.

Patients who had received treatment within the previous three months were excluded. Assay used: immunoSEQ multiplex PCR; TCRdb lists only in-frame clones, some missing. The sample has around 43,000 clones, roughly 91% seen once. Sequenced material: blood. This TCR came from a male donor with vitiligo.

The CDR3 DNA sequence: TGTGCCTCCTCTGCGGGGGGCCTCCCCGGGGAGCTGTTTTTT. It codes for CASSAGGLPGELFF. The rearrangement links TRBV19 to TRBJ2-2; 8 positions match TRBD2. Trimming cost V 11 bases and J 6 bases; bases outside gene matches: 11. The CDR3 sequence is 14 residues long. Germline values: CDR1 LNHDA, CDR2 SQIVND (reference sequence).